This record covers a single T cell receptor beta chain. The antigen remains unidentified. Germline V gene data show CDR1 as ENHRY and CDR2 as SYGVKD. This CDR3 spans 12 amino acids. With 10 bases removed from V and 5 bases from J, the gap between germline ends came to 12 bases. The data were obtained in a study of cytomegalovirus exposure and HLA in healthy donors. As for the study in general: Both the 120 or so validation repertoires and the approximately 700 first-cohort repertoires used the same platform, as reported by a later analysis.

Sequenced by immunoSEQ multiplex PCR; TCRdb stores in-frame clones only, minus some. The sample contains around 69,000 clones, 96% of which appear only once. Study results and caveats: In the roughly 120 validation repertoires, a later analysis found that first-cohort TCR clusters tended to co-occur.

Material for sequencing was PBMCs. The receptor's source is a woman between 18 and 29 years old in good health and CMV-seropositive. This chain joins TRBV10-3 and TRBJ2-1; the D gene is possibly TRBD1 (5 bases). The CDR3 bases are TGTGCCACCCAAAGGGGTAACAATGAGCAGTTCTTC. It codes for CATQRGNNEQFF.